Described below is a single T cell receptor beta chain sequence and its context. Some clones are missing from TCRdb's copy, which holds only in-frame ones; the method was immunoSEQ multiplex PCR. Of about 130,000 clones in the sample, 65% to 85% were seen once. Time point noted: pretreatment peripheral blood. The entry originates in a study of PD-L1 blockade in urothelial cancer. CDR3 length: 15 amino acids. V was cut by 7 bases and J by 0 bases, with 13 bases left in between. In germline, CDR1 is SNHLY, CDR2 FYNNEI. The specimen was PBMCs, collected around atezolizumab (anti-PD-L1) treatment. J is TRBJ1-5 and V is TRBV2; a weak D match, TRBD1 (6 bases). This TCR was sampled from a man aged 45-60 years with urothelial cancer. The CDR3 here is CASTSTGNSNQPQHF. In DNA, the CDR3 is TGTGCCAGCACATCGACAGGAAATAGCAATCAGCCCCAGCATTTT.